The rows below give T cell receptor beta chains drawn from one sample of a study of T cell changes during pregnancy in multiple sclerosis. Only in-frame clones appear in the TCRdb table, and some are missing; sequencing was by immunoSEQ multiplex PCR. The sample has 45,000 or so clones, around 90% seen once. Sequences were derived from CD8+ T cells from peripheral blood mononuclear cells, sampled in the second trimester of pregnancy. The receptors come from a female donor with multiple sclerosis, enrolled in a pregnancy study. CDR3s include the opening cysteine and the closing phenylalanine or tryptophan. D genes are given only for firm matches. Size values are once, few and many counts, or a class for expanded clones, and some rows have none.

D: -; V: TRBV7-2; J: TRBJ2-1; size: -; DNA: TGTGCCAGCAGCTTAGTAGGTTCGGGTGAGCAGTTCTTC; CDR3: CASSLVGSGEQFF
D: -; V: TRBV5-6; J: TRBJ2-3; size: -; DNA: TGTGCCAGCAGCTCCTACACAGATACGCAGTATTTT; CDR3: CASSSYTDTQYF
D: TRBD2; V: TRBV4-3; J: TRBJ2-1; size: once; DNA: TGCGCCAGCAGCCCTAGACTAGCGACCTACAATGAGCAGTTCTTC; CDR3: CASSPRLATYNEQFF
D: TRBD2; V: TRBV4-3; J: TRBJ2-2; size: -; DNA: TGCGCCAGCAGCCAAGCTAGCGGGGGTACCGGGGAGCTGTTTTTT; CDR3: CASSQASGGTGELFF
D: -; V: TRBV30; J: TRBJ2-1; size: -; DNA: TGTGCCTGGCAGGGGGCAGCGGGGGAGCAGTTCTTC; CDR3: CAWQGAAGEQFF
D: -; V: TRBV6-5; J: TRBJ2-3; size: -; DNA: TGTGCCAGCTCCCAAGACGGACAGCCCACAGATACGCAGTATTTT; CDR3: CASSQDGQPTDTQYF
D: TRBD1; V: TRBV5-6; J: TRBJ1-3; size: -; DNA: TGTGCCAGCAGCGGCGGACAGGGCCCCACCATATATTTT; CDR3: CASSGGQGPTIYF
D: TRBD1; V: TRBV13; J: TRBJ2-5; size: medium-sized; DNA: TGTGCCAGCAGCTTACGGGACAGGCGGCCCCTTCAAGAGACCCAGTACTTC; CDR3: CASSLRDRRPLQETQYF
D: TRBD2; V: TRBV27; J: TRBJ2-7; size: -; DNA: TGTGCCAGCAGTCCCATCATGGGACTAGCGGCAACCTACGAGCAGTACTTC; CDR3: CASSPIMGLAATYEQYF
D: TRBD1; V: TRBV10-3; J: TRBJ2-7; size: -; DNA: TGTGCCATCGGGGGACAGGGTCCCACCCAGAACGAGCAGTACTTC; CDR3: CAIGGQGPTQNEQYF
D: -; V: TRBV6-5; J: TRBJ1-2; size: -; DNA: TGTGCCAGCAGTTACTCGAACGCAGGGGAAGTAGACTACACCTTC; CDR3: CASSYSNAGEVDYTF
D: TRBD1; V: TRBV6-5; J: TRBJ1-2; size: -; DNA: TGTGCCAGCAGGGGACAGGGGGATGGCTACACCTTC; CDR3: CASRGQGDGYTF
D: TRBD2; V: TRBV13; J: TRBJ2-3; size: -; DNA: TGTGCCAGCAGTACGGGGGGACGGCCCACAGATACGCAGTATTTT; CDR3: CASSTGGRPTDTQYF
D: TRBD1; V: TRBV7-2; J: TRBJ2-1; size: -; DNA: TGTGCCAGCAGCTCCTCCTTTGTGGGACAGGGATGGGATGAGCAGTTCTTC; CDR3: CASSSSFVGQGWDEQFF
D: -; V: TRBV6-6; J: TRBJ1-1; size: -; DNA: TGTGCCAGCTCCCAGGCGGGCTCGAACACTGAAGCTTTCTTT; CDR3: CASSQAGSNTEAFF
D: -; V: TRBV12-5; J: TRBJ2-7; size: -; DNA: TGTGCTAGTGCCGATAGGACAGCCTACTACGAGCAGTACTTC; CDR3: CASADRTAYYEQYF
D: TRBD1; V: TRBV7-9; J: TRBJ2-3; size: -; DNA: TGTGCCAGCAGCTTTCGGGACAGGCGCACAGATACGCAGTATTTT; CDR3: CASSFRDRRTDTQYF
D: -; V: TRBV5-5; J: TRBJ2-3; size: -; DNA: TGTGCCAGCAGGCTCCGGGGAGTATCAGATACGCAGTATTTT; CDR3: CASRLRGVSDTQYF
D: -; V: TRBV6-6; J: TRBJ1-2; size: -; DNA: TGTGCCAGCAGTTACCCCGGTTATGATGGCTACACCTTC; CDR3: CASSYPGYDGYTF
D: -; V: TRBV7-2; J: TRBJ2-5; size: -; DNA: TGTGCCAGCAGCTCCCAACCTGGTGGGCAGGAGACCCAGTACTTC; CDR3: CASSSQPGGQETQYF
D: TRBD2; V: TRBV7-2; J: TRBJ2-5; size: -; DNA: TGTGCCAGCAGCCGAGGACTAGCGGGGGTAGAGACCCAGTACTTC; CDR3: CASSRGLAGVETQYF
D: -; V: TRBV6-4; J: TRBJ2-1; size: few; DNA: TGTGCCAGCAGTGACTCACAGGGAATGAGGGACAATGAGCAGTTCTTC; CDR3: CASSDSQGMRDNEQFF
D: -; V: TRBV5-8; J: TRBJ1-1; size: -; DNA: TGTGCCAGCAGCATCCGGACAGCTCTGAACACTGAAGCTTTCTTT; CDR3: CASSIRTALNTEAFF
D: -; V: TRBV7-6; J: TRBJ2-7; size: -; DNA: TGTGCCAGCAGCTTAGAAACACCCCCCACCTACGAGCAGTACTTC; CDR3: CASSLETPPTYEQYF
D: -; V: TRBV11-3; J: TRBJ2-7; size: once; DNA: TGTGCCAGCAGCCCAAGCGGGTCCTTCTCCTACGAGCAGTACTTC; CDR3: CASSPSGSFSYEQYF
D: -; V: TRBV29-1; J: TRBJ1-5; size: -; DNA: TGCAGCGTTACCACGGCGGGGGATCAGCCCCAGCATTTT; CDR3: CSVTTAGDQPQHF
D: TRBD1; V: TRBV4-3; J: TRBJ2-1; size: -; DNA: TGCGCCAGCAGCCGTGGGACAGGGGCGGGTAATGAGCAGTTCTTC; CDR3: CASSRGTGAGNEQFF
D: TRBD1; V: TRBV5-6; J: TRBJ1-1; size: -; DNA: TGTGCCAGCAGCCCTGGACAGGGAGGTACTGAAGCTTTCTTT; CDR3: CASSPGQGGTEAFF
D: TRBD1; V: TRBV15; J: TRBJ2-7; size: -; DNA: TGTGCCACCAGCAGGGAGCTACCGGGACAGGGGATTGACTACGAGCAGTACTTC; CDR3: CATSRELPGQGIDYEQYF
D: -; V: TRBV15; J: TRBJ2-5; size: -; DNA: TGTGCCACCAGCAGAGATTCGTTAGGACTACGGGAGACCCAGTACTTC; CDR3: CATSRDSLGLRETQYF